Listed below are T cell receptor beta chains from one sample, sequenced in a study of T cells in Graves' hyperthyroidism and ophthalmopathy. TCRdb redid the calling of the multiplex PCR reads with MiXCR, one entry per CDR3 protein. The table records more than 500,000 distinct CDR3 sequences, 40% to 50% of them present only once. The sequenced material came from peripheral blood or thyroid tissue (not recorded which). These receptors were taken from an adult woman with Graves' disease, either hyperthyroidism or ophthalmopathy (not recorded which). The CDR3 runs from the conserved cysteine through the conserved F or W. A D gene is named only where the DNA matches it firmly. Size is omitted from some rows. Given values are once, few, many or a class for expanded clones.

V gene: TRBV7-3; J gene: TRBJ1-2; clone size: .; D gene: TRBD1; CDR3 protein: CASSPTPRTGDGYTF; CDR3 DNA: TGTGCCAGCAGCCCAACCCCCCGGACAGGGGATGGCTACACCTTC
V gene: TRBV29-1; J gene: TRBJ1-2; clone size: .; D gene: .; CDR3 protein: CSGDKLGANYGYTF; CDR3 DNA: TGCAGCGGCGACAAACTCGGAGCTAACTATGGCTACACCTTC
V gene: TRBV29-1; J gene: TRBJ2-7; clone size: .; D gene: .; CDR3 protein: CSVASGTGPHEQYF; CDR3 DNA: TGCAGCGTTGCCAGCGGGACAGGTCCCCACGAGCAGTACTTC
V gene: TRBV6-5; J gene: TRBJ1-2; clone size: many; D gene: TRBD1; CDR3 protein: CASSYSSSGTGGYGYTF; CDR3 DNA: TGTGCCAGCAGTTACTCATCATCCGGGACAGGTGGCTATGGCTACACCTTC
V gene: TRBV20-1; J gene: TRBJ1-2; clone size: many; D gene: .; CDR3 protein: CSARGRGRGYTF; CDR3 DNA: TGCAGTGCTAGGGGCCGGGGGCGAGGCTACACCTTC
V gene: TRBV12-3/TRBV12-4; J gene: TRBJ2-7; clone size: many; D gene: .; CDR3 protein: CASSFLPYEQYF; CDR3 DNA: TGTGCCAGCAGTTTCCTCCCCTACGAGCAGTACTTC
V gene: TRBV27; J gene: TRBJ1-1; clone size: many; D gene: .; CDR3 protein: CASSLTGTREAFF; CDR3 DNA: TGTGCCAGCAGTTTAACAGGGACCCGTGAAGCTTTCTTT
V gene: TRBV7-9; J gene: TRBJ1-2; clone size: .; D gene: .; CDR3 protein: CASSSYTGIEGYTF; CDR3 DNA: TGTGCCAGCAGCTCCTATACAGGTATTGAAGGCTACACCTTC
V gene: TRBV30; J gene: TRBJ1-3; clone size: .; D gene: .; CDR3 protein: CAWTRDGGNTIYF; CDR3 DNA: TGTGCCTGGACTCGGGACGGTGGAAACACCATATATTTT
V gene: TRBV7-9; J gene: TRBJ2-7; clone size: .; D gene: .; CDR3 protein: CASSYPGPAYEQYF; CDR3 DNA: TGTGCCAGCAGCTATCCGGGACCTGCATACGAGCAGTACTTC
V gene: TRBV10-3; J gene: TRBJ1-6; clone size: .; D gene: TRBD1; CDR3 protein: CATQRDRSSYNSPLHF; CDR3 DNA: TGTGCCACTCAGCGGGACAGGAGCTCCTATAATTCACCCCTCCACTTT
V gene: TRBV13; J gene: TRBJ1-6; clone size: many; D gene: TRBD1; CDR3 protein: CASSAGTGTNSPLHF; CDR3 DNA: TGTGCCAGCAGCGCCGGGACAGGGACTAATTCACCCCTCCACTTT
V gene: TRBV15; J gene: TRBJ1-4; clone size: .; D gene: TRBD1; CDR3 protein: CATSTETGANEKLFF; CDR3 DNA: TGTGCCACCAGCACGGAGACAGGGGCTAATGAAAAACTGTTTTTT